What follows is one T cell receptor (beta chain) and its context. The CDR3 length is 14 residues. The germline gives CDR1 SGHRS, CDR2 YFSETQ. Deletions cut 1 base from V and 11 bases from J, with 15 bases between. Generated by immunoSEQ multiplex PCR, the TCRdb table keeps only in-frame clones and is missing some. The sample carries 38,000 or so clones, roughly 90% recorded once. The source of the sample is a study of T cell changes during pregnancy in multiple sclerosis. This material consisted of CD8+ T cells from peripheral blood mononuclear cells, taken before pregnancy. The rearrangement joins TRBV5-1 to TRBJ2-2; tentative D call: TRBD2 (6 bases). The TCR originated in a female donor with multiple sclerosis, enrolled in a pregnancy study. The CDR3 is CASSLKLAALELFF. Written as DNA, the CDR3 is TGCGCCAGCAGCTTGAAACTAGCCGCCCTAGAGCTGTTTTTT.